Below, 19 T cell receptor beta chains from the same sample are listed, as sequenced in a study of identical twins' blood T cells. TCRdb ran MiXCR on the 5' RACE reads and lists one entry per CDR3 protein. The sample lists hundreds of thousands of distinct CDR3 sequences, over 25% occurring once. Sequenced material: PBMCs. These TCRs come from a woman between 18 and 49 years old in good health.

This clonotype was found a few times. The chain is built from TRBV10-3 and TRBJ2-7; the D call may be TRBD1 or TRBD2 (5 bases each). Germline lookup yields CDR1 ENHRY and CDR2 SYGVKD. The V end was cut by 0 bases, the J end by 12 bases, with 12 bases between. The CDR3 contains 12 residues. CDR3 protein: CAISESRVDRYF. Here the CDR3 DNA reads TGTGCCATCAGTGAGTCGAGGGTAGACAGGTACTTC.

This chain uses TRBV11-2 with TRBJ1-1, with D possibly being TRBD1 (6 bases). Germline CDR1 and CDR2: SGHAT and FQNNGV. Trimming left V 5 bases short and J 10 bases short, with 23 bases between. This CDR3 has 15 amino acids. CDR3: CASSAEQGALEGAFF. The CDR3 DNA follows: TGTGCCAGCAGCGCCGAACAGGGAGCCTTAGAGGGAGCTTTCTTT.

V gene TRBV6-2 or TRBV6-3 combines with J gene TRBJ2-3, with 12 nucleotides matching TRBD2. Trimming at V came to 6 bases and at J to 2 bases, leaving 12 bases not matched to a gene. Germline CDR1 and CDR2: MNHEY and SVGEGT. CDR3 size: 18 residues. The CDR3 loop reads CASRPTPGLAGFTDTQYF. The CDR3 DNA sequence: TGTGCCAGCAGACCCACCCCGGGACTAGCGGGTTTCACAGATACGCAGTATTTT.

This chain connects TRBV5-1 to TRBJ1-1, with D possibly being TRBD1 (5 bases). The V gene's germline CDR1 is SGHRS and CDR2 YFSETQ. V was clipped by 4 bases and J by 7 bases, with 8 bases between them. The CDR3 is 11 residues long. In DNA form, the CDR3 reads TGCGCCAGCAGCGACGACAGTGAAGCTTTCTTT. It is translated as CASSDDSEAFF.

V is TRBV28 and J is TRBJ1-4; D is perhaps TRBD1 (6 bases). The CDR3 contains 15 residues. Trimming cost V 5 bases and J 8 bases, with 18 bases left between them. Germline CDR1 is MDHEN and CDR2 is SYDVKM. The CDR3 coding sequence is TGTGCCAGCAGTGAGGGGGGACGGGGTAGGGAAAAACTGTTTTTT. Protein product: CASSEGGRGREKLFF.

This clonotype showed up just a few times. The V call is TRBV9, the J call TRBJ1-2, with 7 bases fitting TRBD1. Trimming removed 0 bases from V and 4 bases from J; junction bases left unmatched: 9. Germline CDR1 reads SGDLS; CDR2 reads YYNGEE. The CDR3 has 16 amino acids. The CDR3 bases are TGTGCCAGCAGCGTAGTCGGGACAGAAGGCCTCTATGGCTACACCTTC. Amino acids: CASSVVGTEGLYGYTF.

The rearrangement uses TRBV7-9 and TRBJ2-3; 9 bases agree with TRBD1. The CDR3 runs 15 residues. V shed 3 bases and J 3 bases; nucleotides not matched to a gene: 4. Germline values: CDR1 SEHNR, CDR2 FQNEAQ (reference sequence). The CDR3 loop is CASSFRTGETDTQYF. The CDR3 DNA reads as TGTGCCAGCAGCTTTCGGACAGGGGAGACAGATACGCAGTATTTT.

This chain's CDR3 is CASSQLSQNTEAFF. The CDR3 bases are TGTGCCAGCAGCCAACTATCCCAAAACACTGAAGCTTTCTTT. This chain uses TRBV14 with TRBJ1-1; no reliable D call. Germline V gene data show CDR1 as SGHDN and CDR2 as FVKESK. The CDR3 runs to 14 residues. Trimming shortened V by 2 bases and J by 2 bases, and 9 bases separated the two germline ends.

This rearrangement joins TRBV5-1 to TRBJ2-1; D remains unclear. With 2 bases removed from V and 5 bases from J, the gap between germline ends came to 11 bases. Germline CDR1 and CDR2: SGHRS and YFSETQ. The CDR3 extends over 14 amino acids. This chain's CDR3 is CASSFVGANNEQFF. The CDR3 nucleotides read TGCGCCAGCAGCTTTGTCGGAGCCAACAATGAGCAGTTCTTC.

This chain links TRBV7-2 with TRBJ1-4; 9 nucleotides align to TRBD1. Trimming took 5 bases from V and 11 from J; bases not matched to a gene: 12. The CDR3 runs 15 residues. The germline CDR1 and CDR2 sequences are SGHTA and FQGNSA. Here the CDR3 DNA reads TGTGCCAGCAGCCGAGGAACTGGGACAGGGAAGAAACTGTTTTTT. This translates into CASSRGTGTGKKLFF.

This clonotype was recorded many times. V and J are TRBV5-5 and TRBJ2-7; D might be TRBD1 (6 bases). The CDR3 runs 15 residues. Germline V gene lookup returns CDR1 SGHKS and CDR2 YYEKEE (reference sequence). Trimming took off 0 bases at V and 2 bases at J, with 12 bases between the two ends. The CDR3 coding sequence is TGTGCCAGCAGCTTGGCTCCAGGGGAAGCCTACGAGCAGTACTTC. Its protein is CASSLAPGEAYEQYF.

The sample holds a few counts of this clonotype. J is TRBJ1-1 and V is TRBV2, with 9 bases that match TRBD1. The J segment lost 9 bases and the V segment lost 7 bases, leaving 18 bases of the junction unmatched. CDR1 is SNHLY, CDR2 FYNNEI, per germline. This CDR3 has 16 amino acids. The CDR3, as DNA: TGTGCCAGCACCTGGACAGGGGTTTGGGGAAAAACGAAAGCTTTCTTT. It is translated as CASTWTGVWGKTKAFF.

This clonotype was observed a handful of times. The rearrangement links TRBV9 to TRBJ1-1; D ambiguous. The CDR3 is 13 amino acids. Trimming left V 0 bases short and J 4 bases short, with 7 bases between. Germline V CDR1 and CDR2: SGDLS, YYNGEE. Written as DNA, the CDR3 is TGTGCCAGCAGCGTAGGACGGCGCACTGAAGCTTTCTTT. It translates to CASSVGRRTEAFF.

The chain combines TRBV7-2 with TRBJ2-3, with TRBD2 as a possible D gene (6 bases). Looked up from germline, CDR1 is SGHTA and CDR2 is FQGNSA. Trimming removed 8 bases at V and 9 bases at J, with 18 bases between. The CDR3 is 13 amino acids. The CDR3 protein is CASGRFSGATQYF. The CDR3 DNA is TGTGCCAGCGGTCGATTTAGCGGCGCAACGCAGTATTTT.

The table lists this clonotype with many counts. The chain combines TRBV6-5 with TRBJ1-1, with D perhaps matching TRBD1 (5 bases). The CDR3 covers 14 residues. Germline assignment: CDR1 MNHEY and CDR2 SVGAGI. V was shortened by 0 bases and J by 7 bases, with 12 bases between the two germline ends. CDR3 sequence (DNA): TGTGCCAGCAGTTACTCAACCAGGGCCGGTGAAGCTTTCTTT. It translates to CASSYSTRAGEAFF.

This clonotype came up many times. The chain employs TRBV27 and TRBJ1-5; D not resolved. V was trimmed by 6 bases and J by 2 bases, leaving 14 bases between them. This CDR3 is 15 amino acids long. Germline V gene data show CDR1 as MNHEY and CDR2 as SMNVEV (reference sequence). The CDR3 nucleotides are TGTGCCAGCAGACCTGGTGCGCTAGGCAATCAGCCCCAGCATTTT. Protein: CASRPGALGNQPQHF.

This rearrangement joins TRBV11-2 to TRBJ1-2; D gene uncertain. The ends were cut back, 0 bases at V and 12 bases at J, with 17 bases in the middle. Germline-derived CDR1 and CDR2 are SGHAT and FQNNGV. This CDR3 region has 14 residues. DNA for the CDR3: TGTGCCAGCAGCTTAGACCTCGCGCGACAAAGAGACACCTTC. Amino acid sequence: CASSLDLARQRDTF. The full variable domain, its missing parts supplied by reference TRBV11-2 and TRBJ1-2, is EAGVAQSPRYKIIEKRQSVAFWCNPISGHATLYWYQQILGQGPKLLIQFQNNGVVDDSQLPKDRFSAERLKGVDSTLKIQPAKLEDSAVYLCASSLDLARQRDTFGSGTRLTVV.

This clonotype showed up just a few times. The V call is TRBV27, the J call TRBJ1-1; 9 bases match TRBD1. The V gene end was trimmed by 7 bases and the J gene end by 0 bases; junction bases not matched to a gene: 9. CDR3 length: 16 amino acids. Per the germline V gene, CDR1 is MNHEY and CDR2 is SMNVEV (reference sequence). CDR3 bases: TGTGCCAGCACGCCGGGACAGGGTCCATTGAACACTGAAGCTTTCTTT. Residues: CASTPGQGPLNTEAFF.

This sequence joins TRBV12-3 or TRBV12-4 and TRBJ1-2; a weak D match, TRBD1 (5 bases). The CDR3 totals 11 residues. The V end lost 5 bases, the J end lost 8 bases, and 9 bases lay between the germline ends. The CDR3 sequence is CASSRRDGYTF. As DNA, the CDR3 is TGTGCCAGCAGTCGGAGGGACGGCTACACCTTC.